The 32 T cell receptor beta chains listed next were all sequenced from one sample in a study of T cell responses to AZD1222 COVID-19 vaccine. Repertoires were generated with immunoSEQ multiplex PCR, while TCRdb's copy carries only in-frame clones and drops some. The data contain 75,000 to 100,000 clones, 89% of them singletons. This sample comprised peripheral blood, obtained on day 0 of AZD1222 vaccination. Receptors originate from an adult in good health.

CDR3 region: CASRIQPFTDTQYF. The CDR3 nucleotides read TGTGCCAGCAGGATACAGCCCTTCACAGATACGCAGTATTTT. The gene calls are TRBV2 and TRBJ2-3; the D is unclear. This CDR3 comprises 14 residues. V shed 6 bases and J shed 2 bases, with 12 bases lying between them. Germline V gives CDR1 SNHLY, CDR2 FYNNEI.

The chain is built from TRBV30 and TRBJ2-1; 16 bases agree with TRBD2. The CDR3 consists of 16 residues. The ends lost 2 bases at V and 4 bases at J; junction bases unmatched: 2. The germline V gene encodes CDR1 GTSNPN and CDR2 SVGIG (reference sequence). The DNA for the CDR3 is TGTGCCTGGAGTAAGGGACTAGCGGGAGGGTACAATGAGCAGTTCTTC. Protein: CAWSKGLAGGYNEQFF.

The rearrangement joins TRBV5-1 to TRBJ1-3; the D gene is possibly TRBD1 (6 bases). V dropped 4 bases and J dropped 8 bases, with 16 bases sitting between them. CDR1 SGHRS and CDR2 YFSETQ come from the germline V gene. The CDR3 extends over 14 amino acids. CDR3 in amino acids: CASSLTGFADTIYF. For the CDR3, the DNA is TGCGCCAGCAGCCTTACAGGGTTCGCAGACACCATATATTTT.

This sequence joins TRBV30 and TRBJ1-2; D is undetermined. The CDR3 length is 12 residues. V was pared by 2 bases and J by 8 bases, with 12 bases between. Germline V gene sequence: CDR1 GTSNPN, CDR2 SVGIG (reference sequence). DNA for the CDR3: TGTGCCTGGAGTCACGGGCCGTTGGGCTACACCTTC. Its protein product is CAWSHGPLGYTF.

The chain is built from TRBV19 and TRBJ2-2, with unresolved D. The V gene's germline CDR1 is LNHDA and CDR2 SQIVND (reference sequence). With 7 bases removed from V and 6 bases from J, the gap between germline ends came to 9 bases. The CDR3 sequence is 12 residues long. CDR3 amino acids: CASIQEPGELFF. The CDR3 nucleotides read TGTGCCAGTATACAAGAACCCGGGGAGCTGTTTTTT.

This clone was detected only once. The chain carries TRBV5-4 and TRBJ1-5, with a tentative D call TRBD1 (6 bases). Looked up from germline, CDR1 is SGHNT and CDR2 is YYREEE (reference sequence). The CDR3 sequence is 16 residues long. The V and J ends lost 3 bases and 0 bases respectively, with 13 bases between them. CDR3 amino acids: CASSSGGHTSNQPQHF. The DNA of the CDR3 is TGTGCCAGCAGCTCGGGGGGACACACTAGCAATCAGCCCCAGCATTTT.

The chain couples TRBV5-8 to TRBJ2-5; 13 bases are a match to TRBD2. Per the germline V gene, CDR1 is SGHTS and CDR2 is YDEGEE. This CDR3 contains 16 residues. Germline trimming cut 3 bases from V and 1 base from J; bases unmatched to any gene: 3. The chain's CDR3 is CASSWGLAGPQETQYF. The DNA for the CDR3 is TGTGCCAGCAGCTGGGGACTAGCGGGACCCCAAGAGACCCAGTACTTC.

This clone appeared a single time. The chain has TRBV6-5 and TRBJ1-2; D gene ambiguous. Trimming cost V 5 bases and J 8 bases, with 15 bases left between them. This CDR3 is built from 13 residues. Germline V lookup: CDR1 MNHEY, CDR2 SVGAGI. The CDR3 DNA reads TGTGCCAGCAGTCCAAGGGAACCGAAGGGCTACACCTTC. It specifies CASSPREPKGYTF.

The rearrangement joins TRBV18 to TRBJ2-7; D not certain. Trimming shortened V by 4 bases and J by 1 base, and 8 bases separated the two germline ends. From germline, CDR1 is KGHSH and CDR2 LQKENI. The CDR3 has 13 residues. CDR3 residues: CASSQTLSYEQYF. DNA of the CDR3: TGTGCCAGCTCACAAACACTTTCCTACGAGCAGTACTTC.

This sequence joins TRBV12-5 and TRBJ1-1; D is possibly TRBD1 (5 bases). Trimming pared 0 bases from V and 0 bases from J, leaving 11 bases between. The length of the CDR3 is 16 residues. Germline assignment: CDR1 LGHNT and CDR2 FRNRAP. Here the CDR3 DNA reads TGTGCTAGTGGTTTGGTATCCTTCAGGGTGAACACTGAAGCTTTCTTT. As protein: CASGLVSFRVNTEAFF. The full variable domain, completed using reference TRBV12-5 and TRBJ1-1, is DARVTQTPRHKVTEMGQEVTMRCQPILGHNTVFWYRQTMMQGLELLAYFRNRAPLDDSGMPKDRFSAEMPDATLATLKIQPSEPRDSAVYFCASGLVSFRVNTEAFFGQGTRLTVV.

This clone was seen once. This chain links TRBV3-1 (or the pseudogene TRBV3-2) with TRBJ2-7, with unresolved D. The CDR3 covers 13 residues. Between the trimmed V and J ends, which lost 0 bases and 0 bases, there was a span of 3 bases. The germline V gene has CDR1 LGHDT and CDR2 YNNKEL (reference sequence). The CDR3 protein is CASSQDNSYEQYF. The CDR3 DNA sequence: TGTGCCAGCAGCCAAGACAACTCCTACGAGCAGTACTTC.

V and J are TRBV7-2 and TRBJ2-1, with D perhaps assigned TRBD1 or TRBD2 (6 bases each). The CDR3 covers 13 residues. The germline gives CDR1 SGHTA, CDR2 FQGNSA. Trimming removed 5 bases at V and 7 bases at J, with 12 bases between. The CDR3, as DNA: TGTGCCAGCAGCATGACTAGGGGGAATGAGCAGTTCTTC. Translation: CASSMTRGNEQFF. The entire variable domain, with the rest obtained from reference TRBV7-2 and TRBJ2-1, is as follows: GAGVSQSPSNKVTEKGKDVELRCDPISGHTALYWYRQSLGQGLEFLIYFQGNSAPDKSGLPSDRFSAERTGGSVSTLTIQRTQQEDSAVYLCASSMTRGNEQFFGPGTRLTVL.

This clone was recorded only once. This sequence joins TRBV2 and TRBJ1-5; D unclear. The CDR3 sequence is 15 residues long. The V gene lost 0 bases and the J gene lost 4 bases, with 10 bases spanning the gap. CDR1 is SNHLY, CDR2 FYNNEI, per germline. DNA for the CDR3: TGTGCCAGCAGTGAAGCTCCCCTGGGGAATCAGCCCCAGCATTTT. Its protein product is CASSEAPLGNQPQHF. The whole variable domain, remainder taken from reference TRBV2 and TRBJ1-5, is EPEVTQTPSHQVTQMGQEVILRCVPISNHLYFYWYRQILGQKVEFLVSFYNNEISEKSEIFDDQFSVERPDGSNFTLKIRSTKLEDSAMYFCASSEAPLGNQPQHFGDGTRLSIL.

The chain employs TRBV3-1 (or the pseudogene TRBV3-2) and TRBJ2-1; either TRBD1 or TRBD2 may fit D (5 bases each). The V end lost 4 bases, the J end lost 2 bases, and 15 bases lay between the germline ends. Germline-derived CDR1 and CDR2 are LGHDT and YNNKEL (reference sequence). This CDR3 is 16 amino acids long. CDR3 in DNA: TGTGCCAGCAGCCCACCCGGGACCTACGCCTACAATGAGCAGTTCTTC. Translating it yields CASSPPGTYAYNEQFF.

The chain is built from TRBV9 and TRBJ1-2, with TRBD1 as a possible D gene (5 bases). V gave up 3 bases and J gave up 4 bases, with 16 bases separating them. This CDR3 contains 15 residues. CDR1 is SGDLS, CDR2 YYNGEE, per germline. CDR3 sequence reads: CASSAESSGTYGYTF. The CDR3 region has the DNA TGTGCCAGCAGCGCAGAAAGTTCAGGGACCTATGGCTACACCTTC.

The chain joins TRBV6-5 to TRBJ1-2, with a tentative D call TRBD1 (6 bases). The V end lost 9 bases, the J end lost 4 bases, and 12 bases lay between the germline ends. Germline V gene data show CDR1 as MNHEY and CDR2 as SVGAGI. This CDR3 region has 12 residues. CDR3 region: CASSGGSYGYTF. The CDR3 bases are TGTGCCAGTTCGGGGGGCTCCTATGGCTACACCTTC.

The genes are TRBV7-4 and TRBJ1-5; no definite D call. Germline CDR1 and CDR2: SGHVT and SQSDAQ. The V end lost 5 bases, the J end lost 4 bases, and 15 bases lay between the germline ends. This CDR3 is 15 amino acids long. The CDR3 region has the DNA TGTGCCAGCAGCGCAGTTGAGGAGGGTAATCAGCCCCAGCATTTT. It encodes CASSAVEEGNQPQHF.

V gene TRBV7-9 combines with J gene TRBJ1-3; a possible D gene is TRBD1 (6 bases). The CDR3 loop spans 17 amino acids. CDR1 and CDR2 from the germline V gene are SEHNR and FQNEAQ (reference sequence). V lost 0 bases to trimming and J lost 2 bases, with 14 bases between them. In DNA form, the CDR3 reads TGTGCCAGCAGCTTAGCGTTGGTGGGGGCCCCTGGAAACACCATATATTTT. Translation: CASSLALVGAPGNTIYF.

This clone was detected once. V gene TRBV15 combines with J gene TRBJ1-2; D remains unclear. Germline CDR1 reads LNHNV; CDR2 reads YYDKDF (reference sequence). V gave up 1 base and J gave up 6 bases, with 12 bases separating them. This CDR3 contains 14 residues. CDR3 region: CATSRVGITHGYTF. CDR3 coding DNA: TGTGCCACCAGCAGAGTAGGGATCACCCATGGCTACACCTTC.

The chain's CDR3 is CASSGDLEDEQFF. The CDR3 coding sequence is TGTGCCAGTAGTGGGGACCTAGAGGATGAGCAGTTCTTC. The V and J genes are TRBV19 and TRBJ2-1, with D possibly called TRBD1 or TRBD2 (5 bases each). From germline, CDR1 is LNHDA and CDR2 SQIVND (reference sequence). V was cut by 5 bases and J by 8 bases, with 13 bases left in between. The CDR3 length is 13 residues.

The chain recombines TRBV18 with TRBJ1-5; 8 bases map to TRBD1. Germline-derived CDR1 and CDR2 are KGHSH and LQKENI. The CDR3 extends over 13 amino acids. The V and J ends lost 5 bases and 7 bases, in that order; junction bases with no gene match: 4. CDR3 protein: CASSEDRVQPQHF. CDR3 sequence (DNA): TGTGCCAGCTCAGAGGACAGGGTACAGCCCCAGCATTTT.

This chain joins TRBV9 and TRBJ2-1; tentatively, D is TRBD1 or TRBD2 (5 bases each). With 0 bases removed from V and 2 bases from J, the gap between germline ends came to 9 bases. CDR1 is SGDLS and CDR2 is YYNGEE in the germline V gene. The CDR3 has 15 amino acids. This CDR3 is CASSVVPGPYNEQFF. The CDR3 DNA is TGTGCCAGCAGCGTAGTCCCGGGACCCTACAATGAGCAGTTCTTC. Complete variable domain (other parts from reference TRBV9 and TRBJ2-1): DSGVTQTPKHLITATGQRVTLRCSPRSGDLSVYWYQQSLDQGLQFLIQYYNGEERAKGNILERFSAQQFPDLHSELNLSSLELGDSALYFCASSVVPGPYNEQFFGPGTRLTVL.

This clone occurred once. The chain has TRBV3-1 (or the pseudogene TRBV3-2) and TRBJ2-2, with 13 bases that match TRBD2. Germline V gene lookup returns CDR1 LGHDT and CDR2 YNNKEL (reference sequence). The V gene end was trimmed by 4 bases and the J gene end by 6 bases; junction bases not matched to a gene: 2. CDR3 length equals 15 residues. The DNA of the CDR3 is TGTGCCAGCAGCCGGACTAGCGGGAGCCCCGGGGAGCTGTTTTTT. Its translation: CASSRTSGSPGELFF.

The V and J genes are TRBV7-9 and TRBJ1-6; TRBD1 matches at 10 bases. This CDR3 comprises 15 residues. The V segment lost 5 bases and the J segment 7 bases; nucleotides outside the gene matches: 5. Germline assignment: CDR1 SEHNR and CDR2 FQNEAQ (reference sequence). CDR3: CASSPEGQGNSPLHF. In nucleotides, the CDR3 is TGTGCCAGCAGCCCAGAGGGACAGGGGAATTCACCCCTCCACTTT.

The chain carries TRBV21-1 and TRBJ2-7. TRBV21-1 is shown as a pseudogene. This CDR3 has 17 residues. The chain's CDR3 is CASSPLRGGTSSYEQYF. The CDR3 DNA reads TGTGCCAGCAGCCCTCTCCGTGGGGGAACGAGCTCCTACGAGCAGTACTTC.

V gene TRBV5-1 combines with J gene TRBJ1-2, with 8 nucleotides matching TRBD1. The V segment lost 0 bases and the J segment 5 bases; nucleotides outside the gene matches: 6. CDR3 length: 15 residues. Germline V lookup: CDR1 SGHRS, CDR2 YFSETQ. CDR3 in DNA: TGCGCCAGCAGCTTGGGGGGGACAGGTCCATATGGCTACACCTTC. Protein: CASSLGGTGPYGYTF.

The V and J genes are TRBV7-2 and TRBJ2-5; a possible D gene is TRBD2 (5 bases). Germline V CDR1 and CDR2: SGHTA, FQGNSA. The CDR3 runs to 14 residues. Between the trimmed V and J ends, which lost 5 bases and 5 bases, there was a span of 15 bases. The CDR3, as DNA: TGTGCCAGCAGCAACCACGGTGGGGAGGAGACCCAGTACTTC. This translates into CASSNHGGEETQYF.

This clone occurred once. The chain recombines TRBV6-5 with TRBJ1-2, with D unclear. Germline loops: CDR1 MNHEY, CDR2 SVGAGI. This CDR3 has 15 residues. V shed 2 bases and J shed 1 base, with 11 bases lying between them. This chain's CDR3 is CASSYDWTGNYGYTF. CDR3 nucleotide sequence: TGTGCCAGCAGTTACGATTGGACCGGTAACTATGGCTACACCTTC.

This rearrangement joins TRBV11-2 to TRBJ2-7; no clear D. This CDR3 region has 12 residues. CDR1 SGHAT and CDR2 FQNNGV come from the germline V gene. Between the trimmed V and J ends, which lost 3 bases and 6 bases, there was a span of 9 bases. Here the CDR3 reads CASSFSGSEQYF. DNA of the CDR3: TGTGCCAGCAGCTTCTCTGGTTCCGAGCAGTACTTC.

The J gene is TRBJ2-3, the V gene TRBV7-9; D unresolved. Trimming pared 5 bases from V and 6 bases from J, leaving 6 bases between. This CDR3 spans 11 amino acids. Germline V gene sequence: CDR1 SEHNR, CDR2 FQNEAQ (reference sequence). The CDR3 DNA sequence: TGTGCCAGCAGCCGCTCGGATACGCAGTATTTT. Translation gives CASSRSDTQYF.

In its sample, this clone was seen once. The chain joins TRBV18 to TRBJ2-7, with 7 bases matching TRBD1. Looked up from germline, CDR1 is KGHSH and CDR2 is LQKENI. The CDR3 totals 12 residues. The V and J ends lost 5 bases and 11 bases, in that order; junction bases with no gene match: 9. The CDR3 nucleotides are TGTGCCAGCTCAGAGGGGGCGAGGGGGAAGTACTTC. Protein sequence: CASSEGARGKYF.

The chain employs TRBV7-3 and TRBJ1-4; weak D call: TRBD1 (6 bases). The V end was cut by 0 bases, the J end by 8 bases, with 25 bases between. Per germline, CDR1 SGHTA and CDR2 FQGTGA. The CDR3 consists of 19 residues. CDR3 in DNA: TGTGCCAGCAGCTTAACGTTCCGGGCGGGCAGGGGAGCAGCAGAAAAACTGTTTTTT. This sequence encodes CASSLTFRAGRGAAEKLFF.